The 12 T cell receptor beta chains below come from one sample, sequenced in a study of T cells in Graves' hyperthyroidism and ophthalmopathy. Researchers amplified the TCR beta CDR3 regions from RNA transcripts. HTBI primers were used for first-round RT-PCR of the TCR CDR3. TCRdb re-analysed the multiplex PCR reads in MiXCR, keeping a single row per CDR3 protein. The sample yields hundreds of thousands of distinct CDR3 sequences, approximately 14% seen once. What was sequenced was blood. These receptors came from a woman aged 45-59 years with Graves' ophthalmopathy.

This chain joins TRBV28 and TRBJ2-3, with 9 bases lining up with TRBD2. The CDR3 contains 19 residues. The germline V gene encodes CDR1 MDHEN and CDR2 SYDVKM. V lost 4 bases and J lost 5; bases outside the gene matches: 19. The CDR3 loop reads CASSSLGGGRGQRGDTQYF. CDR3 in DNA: TGTGCCAGCAGTTCACTAGGGGGCGGGAGGGGCCAAAGGGGAGATACGCAGTATTTT.

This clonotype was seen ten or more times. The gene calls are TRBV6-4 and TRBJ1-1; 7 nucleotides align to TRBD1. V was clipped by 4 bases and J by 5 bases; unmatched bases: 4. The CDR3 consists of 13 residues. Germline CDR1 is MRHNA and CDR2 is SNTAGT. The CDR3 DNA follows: TGTGCCAGCAGTGCCCAGGGGGGGACTGAAGCTTTCTTT. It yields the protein CASSAQGGTEAFF.

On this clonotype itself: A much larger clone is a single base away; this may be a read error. The CDR3 is CASRLDKSTGELFF. In DNA, the CDR3 is TGTGCCAGCAGGCTAGATAAGAGCACCGGGGAGCTGTTTTTT. The V and J genes are TRBV7-2 and TRBJ2-2; no definite D call. Trimming stripped 6 bases from V and 4 bases from J, with 12 bases between. Germline V CDR1 and CDR2: SGHTA, FQGNSA. This CDR3 spans 14 amino acids.

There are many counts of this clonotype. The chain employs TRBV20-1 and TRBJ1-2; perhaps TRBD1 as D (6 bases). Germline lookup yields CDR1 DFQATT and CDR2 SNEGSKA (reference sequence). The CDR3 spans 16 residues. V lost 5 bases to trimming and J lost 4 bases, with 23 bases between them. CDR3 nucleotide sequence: TGCAGTGCTGGAAAGTCGTGGGGGGCGCGAGGCTATGGCTACACCTTC. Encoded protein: CSAGKSWGARGYGYTF.

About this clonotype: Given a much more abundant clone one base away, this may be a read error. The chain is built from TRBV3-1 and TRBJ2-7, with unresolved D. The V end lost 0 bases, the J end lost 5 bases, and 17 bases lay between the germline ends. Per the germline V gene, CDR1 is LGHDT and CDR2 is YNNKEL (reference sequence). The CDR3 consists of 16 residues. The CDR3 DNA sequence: TGTGCCAGCAGCCAAGATTGGGCTACAATCCCCCACGAGCAGTACTTC. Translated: CASSQDWATIPHEQYF.

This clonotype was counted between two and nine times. CDR3 in amino acids: CSARLAGRPQETQYF. For the CDR3, the DNA is TGCAGTGCTCGACTAGCGGGAAGGCCCCAAGAGACCCAGTACTTC. The chain carries TRBV20-1 and TRBJ2-5; 11 bases are a match to TRBD2. This CDR3 is 15 amino acids long. J lost 1 base, V lost 5 bases, and 6 bases had no gene match. Per the germline V gene, CDR1 is DFQATT and CDR2 is SNEGSKA (reference sequence).

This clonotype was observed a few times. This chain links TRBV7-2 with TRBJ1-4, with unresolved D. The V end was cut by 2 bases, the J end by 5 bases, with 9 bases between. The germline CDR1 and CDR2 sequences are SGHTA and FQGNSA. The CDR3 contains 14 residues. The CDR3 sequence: CASSLRLKNEKLFF. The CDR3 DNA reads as TGTGCCAGCAGCTTAAGGTTAAAGAATGAAAAACTGTTTTTT. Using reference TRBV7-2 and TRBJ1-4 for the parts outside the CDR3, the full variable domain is GAGVSQSPSNKVTEKGKDVELRCDPISGHTALYWYRQSLGQGLEFLIYFQGNSAPDKSGLPSDRFSAERTGGSVSTLTIQRTQQEDSAVYLCASSLRLKNEKLFFGSGTQLSVL.

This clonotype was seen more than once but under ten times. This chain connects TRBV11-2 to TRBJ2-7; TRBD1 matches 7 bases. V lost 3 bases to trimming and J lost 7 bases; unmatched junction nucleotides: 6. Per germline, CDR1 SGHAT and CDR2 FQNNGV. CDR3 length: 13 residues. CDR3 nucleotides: TGTGCCAGCAGCTTGTCGACAGGGTGGGAGCAGTACTTC. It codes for CASSLSTGWEQYF.

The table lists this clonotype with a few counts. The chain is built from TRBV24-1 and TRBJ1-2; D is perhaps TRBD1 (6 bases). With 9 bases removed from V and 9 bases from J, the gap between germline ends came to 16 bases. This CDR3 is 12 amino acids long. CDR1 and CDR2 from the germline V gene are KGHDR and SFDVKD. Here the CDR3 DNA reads TGTGCCACCCAGGGGACGGGGTCGAGCTACACCTTC. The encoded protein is CATQGTGSSYTF.

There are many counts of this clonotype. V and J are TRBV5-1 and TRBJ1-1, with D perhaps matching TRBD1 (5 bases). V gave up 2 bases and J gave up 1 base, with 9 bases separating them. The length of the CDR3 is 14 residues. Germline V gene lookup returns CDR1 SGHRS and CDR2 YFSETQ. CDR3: CASSLGHPNTEAFF. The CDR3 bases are TGCGCCAGCAGCTTAGGACACCCGAACACTGAAGCTTTCTTT.

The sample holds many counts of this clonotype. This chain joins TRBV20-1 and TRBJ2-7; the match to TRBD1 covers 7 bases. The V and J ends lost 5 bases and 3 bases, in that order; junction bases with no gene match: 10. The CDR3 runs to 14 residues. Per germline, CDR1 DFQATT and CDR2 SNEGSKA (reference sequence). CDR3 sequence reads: CSAQTGTLGYEQYF. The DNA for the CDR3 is TGCAGTGCTCAGACAGGGACATTGGGCTACGAGCAGTACTTC.

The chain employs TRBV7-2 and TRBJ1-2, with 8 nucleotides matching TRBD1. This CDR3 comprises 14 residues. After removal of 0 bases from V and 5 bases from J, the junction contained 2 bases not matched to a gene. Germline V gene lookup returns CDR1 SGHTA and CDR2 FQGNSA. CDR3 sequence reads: CASSLATGGYGYTF. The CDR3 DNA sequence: TGTGCCAGCAGCTTAGCTACAGGGGGTTATGGCTACACCTTC.